The 15 T cell receptor beta chains below all came from one sample that was sequenced in a study of early T cells in non-severe SARS-CoV-2 infection (dated by TCRdb to 2020 to 2022). The library was built by means of 5' RACE. Data came from a NextSeq 500. The public reads were quality trimmed at Q25 with fastp and then assembled into clones with MiXCR by TCRdb, keeping productive beta chains. Rows merge per CDR3 protein into single entries with the most common DNA and genes. This sample comprises tens of thousands of distinct CDR3 sequences, around 12% of them detected only once. Roughly 2.5% of the sample belongs to the ten largest clones. The sample consisted of whole blood, taken at baseline. All receptors come from an adult who was a healthcare worker with PCR-confirmed SARS-CoV-2 infection or an uninfected control (not recorded which).

This clonotype was observed a few times. The V and J genes are TRBV6-2 or TRBV6-3 and TRBJ1-1, with D tentatively TRBD1 (5 bases). CDR1 MNHEY and CDR2 SVGEGT come from the germline V gene. The CDR3 totals 11 residues. Trimming cost V 6 bases and J 10 bases, with 12 bases left between them. CDR3 loop: CASSQGLVAFF. DNA of the CDR3: TGTGCCAGCAGCCAGGGTTTGGTAGCTTTCTTT.

This chain links TRBV18 with TRBJ2-2; D unclear. The CDR3 spans 14 residues. With 3 bases removed from V and 1 base from J, the gap between germline ends came to 6 bases. The germline CDR1 and CDR2 sequences are KGHSH and LQKENI. In DNA, the CDR3 is TGTGCCAGCTCACCGGGCAGGAACACCGGGGAGCTGTTTTTT. It yields the protein CASSPGRNTGELFF.

This clonotype was counted a few times. The chain is built from TRBV6-2 or TRBV6-3 and TRBJ1-5; 8 nucleotides match TRBD1. Per germline, CDR1 MNHEY and CDR2 SVGEGT. The J segment lost 5 bases and the V segment lost 11 bases, leaving 17 bases of the junction unmatched. The CDR3 is 16 amino acids. In DNA, the CDR3 is TGTGCCGTGTCAGGGGGCGCCCCTAATGGCGATCAGCCCCAGCATTTT. Residues: CAVSGGAPNGDQPQHF.

This clonotype was counted a few times. In nucleotides, the CDR3 is TGTGCCAGCAGCTTAGAAGCCAGGGTGAACACTGAAGCTTTCTTT. It is translated as CASSLEARVNTEAFF. This chain joins TRBV11-2 and TRBJ1-1, with D perhaps TRBD1 (5 bases). V lost 0 bases and J 0 bases, leaving 8 bases between the germline ends. Germline CDR1 is SGHAT and CDR2 is FQNNGV. The CDR3 consists of 15 residues.

This clonotype showed up just once. The chain combines TRBV6-2 or TRBV6-3 with TRBJ2-1; possible D gene TRBD1, 6 bases. The CDR3 has 16 amino acids. CDR1 MNHEY and CDR2 SVGEGT come from the germline V gene. Deletions cut 6 bases from V and 4 bases from J, with 19 bases between. CDR3 loop: CASSRGQSVPYNEQFF. As DNA, the CDR3 is TGTGCCAGCAGCAGGGGACAAAGCGTCCCTTACAATGAGCAGTTCTTC.

The chain is built from TRBV28 and TRBJ2-3, with a weak D call TRBD2 (5 bases). This CDR3 is 16 amino acids long. Germline V gene lookup returns CDR1 MDHEN and CDR2 SYDVKM. V was shortened by 3 bases and J by 0 bases, with 13 bases between the two germline ends. The CDR3 reads CASSLWLASSTDTQYF. The CDR3 DNA follows: TGTGCCAGCAGTTTGTGGCTAGCCTCAAGCACAGATACGCAGTATTTT.

This sequence joins TRBV6-6 and TRBJ2-3; 7 positions agree with TRBD1. V lost 6 bases and J lost 5; bases outside the gene matches: 11. This CDR3 is 15 amino acids long. CDR1 MNHNY and CDR2 SVGAGI come from the germline V gene (reference sequence). This chain's CDR3 is CASRSTGAGVDTQYF. The CDR3 nucleotides read TGTGCCAGCAGATCTACAGGGGCAGGGGTAGATACGCAGTATTTT.

The chain uses TRBV4-1 and TRBJ1-2; D unclear. V was clipped by 2 bases and J by 3 bases, with 13 bases between them. CDR1 and CDR2 (germline): MGHRA, YSYEKL. The CDR3 covers 15 residues. CDR3 in amino acids: CASSQPGRRDYGYTF. The CDR3 bases are TGCGCCAGCAGCCAACCAGGCAGGAGGGACTATGGCTACACCTTC.

This clonotype was seen more than once but under ten times. The chain joins TRBV6-5 to TRBJ2-7; no definite D call. The CDR3 contains 13 residues. The germline V gene encodes CDR1 MNHEY and CDR2 SVGAGI. With 0 bases removed from V and 3 bases from J, the gap between germline ends came to 6 bases. Here the CDR3 reads CASSYSADYEQYF. DNA for the CDR3: TGTGCCAGCAGTTACTCAGCAGACTACGAGCAGTACTTC.

This clonotype was picked up many times. The chain couples TRBV5-1 to TRBJ2-7, with D uncertain. The CDR3 loop spans 15 amino acids. CDR1 and CDR2 (germline): SGHRS, YFSETQ. Trimming stripped 0 bases from V and 2 bases from J, with 12 bases between. In DNA, the CDR3 is TGCGCCAGCAGCTTGGGAGGTACGGCCACCTACGAGCAGTACTTC. Translating gives CASSLGGTATYEQYF.

This clonotype has a count of ten or more. The chain carries TRBV27 and TRBJ1-5; no firm D call. CDR1 and CDR2 from the germline V gene are MNHEY and SMNVEV (reference sequence). The V end was cut by 6 bases, the J end by 6 bases, with 12 bases between. The CDR3 totals 13 residues. CDR3 nucleotides: TGTGCCAGCAGCCAAGCAGCCCGTCAGCCCCAGCATTTT. It specifies CASSQAARQPQHF.

The chain recombines TRBV7-6 with TRBJ2-6; D remains unclear. There are 15 residues in the CDR3. From germline, CDR1 is SGHVS and CDR2 FNYEAQ. Deletions cut 5 bases from V and 0 bases from J, with 8 bases between. Here the CDR3 DNA reads TGTGCCAGCAGCCCCGCCGGCTCTGGGGCCAACGTCCTGACTTTC. This gives the protein CASSPAGSGANVLTF.

CDR3 region: CASSAGQTGEQFF. The CDR3 nucleotides are TGTGCCAGCAGCGCTGGACAGACAGGAGAGCAGTTCTTC. The chain employs TRBV7-3 and TRBJ2-1; a weak D match, TRBD1 (6 bases). V lost 5 bases and J lost 10, with 15 bases in between. CDR1 is SGHTA, CDR2 FQGTGA, per germline. The CDR3 totals 13 residues.

This chain uses TRBV2 with TRBJ2-1; tentative D call: TRBD1 (6 bases). The CDR3 is 15 residues long. Germline values: CDR1 SNHLY, CDR2 FYNNEI. The germline V and J ends were trimmed by 5 bases and 1 base, with 12 bases remaining between them. CDR3 residues: CASSQRQASYNEQFF. CDR3 DNA: TGTGCCAGCAGTCAGCGACAGGCTTCCTACAATGAGCAGTTCTTC.

This chain joins TRBV27 and TRBJ2-2; 8 bases fit TRBD1. Germline CDR1 MNHEY, CDR2 SMNVEV (reference sequence). This CDR3 region has 16 residues. J gave up 6 bases and V 5 bases, and 11 bases lay outside the gene matches. Written as DNA, the CDR3 is TGTGCCAGCAGTCGACCTTCGACAGGGGCCTCCGGGGAGCTGTTTTTT. It is translated as CASSRPSTGASGELFF.